This TCR beta chain is from a study of CD8+CD57+ T cells in acquired aplastic anemia. Overall study: Isolated CD4+ and CD8+ cells, once sorted, yielded DNA averaging about 3.1 ug. Study-wide results and limits: A set of roughly 27 CD8+ CDR3 sequences was shared between patients and controls, and these sequences appeared highly expressed in patients.

The template for TCR beta VDJ and CDR3 sequence profiling was genomic DNA. TCRdb independently ran MiXCR on the reads; one entry per CDR3 protein. This sample has some 200,000 distinct CDR3 sequences, with 48% found just once. The CDR3 totals 15 residues. Trimming at V came to 5 bases and at J to 5 bases, leaving 8 bases not matched to a gene. CDR1 is LNHDA and CDR2 is SQIVND in the germline V gene (reference sequence). This clonotype was seen repeatedly, ten times or more. What it binds is not known. Before being chosen for sequencing, patients had shown CD8+CD57+ cell expansion by flow cytometry. Each of the patients presented with severe acquired aplastic anemia.

The TCR was taken from a human donor with aplastic anemia. Sequencing input: sorted CD4+, CD8+, or CD8+CD57+ T cells (not recorded which) from PBMCs. The chain is built from TRBV19 and TRBJ2-2; 7 nucleotides agree with TRBD2. The CDR3 is CASSERRGGTGELFF. The CDR3 nucleotides read TGTGCCAGTAGTGAGAGGAGGGGAGGGACCGGGGAGCTGTTTTTT. The variable domain in full, completed from reference TRBV19 and TRBJ2-2, reads DGGITQSPKYLFRKEGQNVTLSCEQNLNHDAMYWYRQDPGQGLRLIYYSQIVNDFQKGDIAEGYSVSREKKESFPLTVTSAQKNPTAFYLCASSERRGGTGELFFGEGSRLTVL.